This T cell receptor (beta chain) stems from a study of shared clonotypes between healthy human individuals. Trimming stripped 2 bases from V and 9 bases from J, with 20 bases between. Germline assignment: CDR1 KGHSH and CDR2 LQKENI. There are 15 residues in the CDR3. Input per replicate PCR of unsorted PBMC was around 0.3 ug DNA, corresponding to 25,000 to 30,000 T cell genomes. TCRdb's copy holds only in-frame clones and misses some; the assay was immunoSEQ multiplex PCR. The repertoire holds about 490,000 clones, with 76% as singletons. V and J are TRBV18 and TRBJ2-7; TRBD1 is a possible D gene (6 bases). The receptor was derived from a woman aged 40-49 years in good health. Some clones in this sample may be carry-over from other donors' samples. The specimen was PBMCs. The CDR3 sequence is CASSPSRTQGRGQYF. For the CDR3, the DNA is TGTGCCAGCTCACCATCTAGGACTCAAGGCAGGGGGCAGTACTTC.